One sample yielded the 29 T cell receptor beta chains listed below, sequenced in a study of T cells expressing NK-cell markers. TCRdb re-called the 5' RACE reads and gives one entry per CDR3 protein, without DNA. The table counts under 200,000 distinct CDR3 sequences; roughly 20% lies in the top ten. Specimen: blood T cells: a sorted CD56 or NKG2C T cell subset, CD4+ or CD8+ T cells, or bulk PBMC T cells (not recorded which). All receptors come from a woman between 18 and 75 years old in good health.

The V call is TRBV3-1, the J call TRBJ2-2. The CDR3 has 14 residues. Germline V gives CDR1 LGHDT, CDR2 YNNKEL (reference sequence). This CDR3 is CASSPFTNTGELFF.

The chain uses TRBV20-1 and TRBJ2-7; with no DNA, the TCRdb D assignment of TRBD2 cannot be verified. CDR1 is DFQATT, CDR2 SNEGSKA, per germline (reference sequence). This CDR3 is built from 14 residues. CDR3 residues: CRAHSGRAGYEQYF.

The chain links TRBV23-1 to TRBJ2-1. TRBV23-1 has ORF status, its function being uncertain. CDR3 size: 16 residues. Here the CDR3 reads CASISLSRLSYNEQFF.

The rearrangement uses TRBV5-1 and TRBJ1-1; TCRdb lists TRBD1, though no DNA is available to test this call. This CDR3 is 14 amino acids long. Germline CDR1 SGHRS, CDR2 YFSETQ. The CDR3 protein is CASRIRQGGTEAFF.

The chain couples TRBV5-1 to TRBJ2-5; TCRdb gives TRBD1 as the D gene, but with no DNA this cannot be confirmed. CDR3 length: 15 amino acids. Germline V lookup: CDR1 SGHRS, CDR2 YFSETQ. The CDR3 here is CASSGEPRGEETQYF. Full variable domain (outside the CDR3, taken from reference TRBV5-1 and TRBJ2-5): KAGVTQTPRYLIKTRGQQVTLSCSPISGHRSVSWYQQTPGQGLQFLFEYFSETQRNKGNFPGRFSGRQFSNSRSEMNVSTLELGDSALYLCASSGEPRGEETQYFGPGTRLLVL.

Its frequency marks this clonotype as medium-sized. The chain recombines TRBV7-9 with TRBJ2-3. The germline V gene has CDR1 SEHNR and CDR2 FQNEAQ (reference sequence). The CDR3 totals 15 residues. CDR3: CASSLSVNPTDTQYF.

V usage is TRBV25-1 and J usage is TRBJ2-6; TCRdb picks TRBD2, but there is no DNA to check that call. CDR3 size: 16 residues. The germline gives CDR1 MGHDK, CDR2 SYGVNS. The CDR3: CASSGTMGVGANVLTF.

The rearrangement uses TRBV28 and TRBJ2-1. Germline CDR1 reads MDHEN; CDR2 reads SYDVKM. The CDR3 length is 12 residues. The CDR3 here is CASSLSLRRQFF.

J is TRBJ2-2 and V is TRBV4-1; TCRdb gives TRBD1 as the D gene, but with no DNA this cannot be confirmed. This CDR3 is built from 15 residues. In germline, CDR1 is MGHRA, CDR2 YSYEKL. CDR3 protein: CASSQPRQGTGELFF.

This chain's CDR3 is CASSQVQSLNSPLHF. V is TRBV4-1 and J is TRBJ1-6. This CDR3 has 15 amino acids. Looked up from germline, CDR1 is MGHRA and CDR2 is YSYEKL.

This chain uses TRBV5-1 with TRBJ2-2; TCRdb lists TRBD2, though no DNA is available to test this call. Per germline, CDR1 SGHRS and CDR2 YFSETQ. The CDR3 totals 14 residues. This CDR3 is CASSLGGKAGELFF.

This chain links TRBV18 with TRBJ1-1. From germline, CDR1 is KGHSH and CDR2 LQKENI. CDR3 length: 17 residues. The chain's CDR3 is CASSPPGRGGMNTEAFF. The full variable domain, completed using reference TRBV18 and TRBJ1-1, is NAGVMQNPRHLVRRRGQEARLRCSPMKGHSHVYWYRQLPEEGLKFMVYLQKENIIDESGMPKERFSAEFPKEGPSILRIQQVVRGDSAAYFCASSPPGRGGMNTEAFFGQGTRLTVV.

The V and J genes are TRBV7-9 and TRBJ2-5; TCRdb indicates TRBD2, and absent DNA this call remains unverified. CDR1 and CDR2 (germline): SEHNR, FQNEAQ (reference sequence). The CDR3 runs to 17 residues. The CDR3 here is CASSPNRGLAGGETQYF.

The V and J genes are TRBV3-1 and TRBJ2-1; TCRdb's D call, TRBD1, is unchecked because there is no DNA. The CDR3 runs to 17 residues. The V gene's germline CDR1 is LGHDT and CDR2 YNNKEL (reference sequence). CDR3 sequence: CASSQARGGTGDNEQFF.

The V and J genes are TRBV25-1 and TRBJ2-1. CDR1 and CDR2 from the germline V gene are MGHDK and SYGVNS. The CDR3 is made up of 12 amino acids. The CDR3 is CASSEYIQEQFF.

This chain connects TRBV6-1 to TRBJ1-2; without DNA, the TCRdb call of TRBD1 cannot be checked. CDR1 is MNHNS, CDR2 SASEGT, per germline. The CDR3 runs 14 residues. The CDR3 reads CASTRGDSYYGYTF.

The rearrangement links TRBV12-3 or TRBV12-4 to TRBJ1-4; lacking DNA, the TRBD1 call made by TCRdb goes unchecked. There are 17 residues in the CDR3. CDR3 region: CASSSSGQATTNEKLFF.

The rearrangement uses TRBV12-3 or TRBV12-4 and TRBJ2-1; the D gene TCRdb calls, TRBD2, cannot be checked with no DNA. The CDR3 has 16 amino acids. CDR3 protein: CASSFRTSGANNEQFF.

The chain has TRBV27 and TRBJ2-5; the TRBD2 assignment by TCRdb is unverifiable without DNA. The germline V gene encodes CDR1 MNHEY and CDR2 SMNVEV (reference sequence). CDR3 length equals 16 residues. This CDR3 reads CASSPRLAGGGETQYF.

V and J are TRBV10-3 and TRBJ2-2. The CDR3 runs to 12 residues. CDR1 ENHRY and CDR2 SYGVKD come from the germline V gene. CDR3 protein: CAISKEAGELFF.

This rearrangement joins TRBV11-2 to TRBJ2-5. This CDR3 spans 15 amino acids. Germline loops: CDR1 SGHAT, CDR2 FQNNGV. The CDR3 here is CASSLDSGLDETQYF. Complete variable domain (other parts from reference TRBV11-2 and TRBJ2-5): EAGVAQSPRYKIIEKRQSVAFWCNPISGHATLYWYQQILGQGPKLLIQFQNNGVVDDSQLPKDRFSAERLKGVDSTLKIQPAKLEDSAVYLCASSLDSGLDETQYFGPGTRLLVL.

The chain has TRBV29-1 and TRBJ2-2; the TCRdb D gene call, TRBD2, has no DNA to confirm it. This CDR3 has 13 residues. Germline CDR1 reads SQVTM; CDR2 reads ANQGSEA. CDR3 loop: CSATAGDTGELFF.

This chain uses TRBV12-3 or TRBV12-4 with TRBJ2-1. The CDR3 consists of 14 residues. This CDR3 reads CASSLRYSYNEQFF.

The chain links TRBV14 to TRBJ2-2; TCRdb returns TRBD1, unconfirmable since there is no DNA. The CDR3 consists of 16 residues. Germline CDR1 and CDR2: SGHDN and FVKESK. CDR3 sequence reads: CASSLDRGLIGGELFF.

The chain has TRBV5-5 and TRBJ1-1. CDR3 length equals 13 residues. Germline V lookup: CDR1 SGHKS, CDR2 YYEKEE (reference sequence). CDR3 loop: CASSFPRNTEAFF.

This chain uses TRBV7-9 with TRBJ1-2; TCRdb returns TRBD1, unconfirmable since there is no DNA. Germline V CDR1 and CDR2: SEHNR, FQNEAQ (reference sequence). The CDR3 spans 13 residues. The CDR3: CASSLGGQPGYTF.

This chain joins TRBV10-3 and TRBJ2-5; the D call from TCRdb, TRBD1, cannot be confirmed without DNA. Germline loops: CDR1 ENHRY, CDR2 SYGVKD. There are 14 residues in the CDR3. The CDR3: CAISDMTGQETQYF.

The chain carries TRBV15 and TRBJ2-1; TCRdb calls TRBD1, which cannot be checked without DNA. From germline, CDR1 is LNHNV and CDR2 YYDKDF (reference sequence). The CDR3 is made up of 14 amino acids. The CDR3 region is CATSRGTVQDEQFF.

CDR3 sequence: CSTPGQGPFGYGYTF. The chain employs TRBV20-1 and TRBJ1-2; without DNA, the TCRdb call of TRBD1 cannot be checked. CDR3 length equals 15 residues. CDR1 and CDR2 (germline): DFQATT, SNEGSKA (reference sequence).